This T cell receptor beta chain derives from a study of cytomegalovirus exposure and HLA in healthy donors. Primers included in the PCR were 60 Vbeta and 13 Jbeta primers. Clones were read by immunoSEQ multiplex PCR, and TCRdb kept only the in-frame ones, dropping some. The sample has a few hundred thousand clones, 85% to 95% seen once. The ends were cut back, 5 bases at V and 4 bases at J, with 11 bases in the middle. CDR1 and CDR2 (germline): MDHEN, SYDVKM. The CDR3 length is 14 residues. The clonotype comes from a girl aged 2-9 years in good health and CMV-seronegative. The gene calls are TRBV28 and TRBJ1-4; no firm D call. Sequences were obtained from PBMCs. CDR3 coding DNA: TGTGCCAGCAGTCGATTGGGAGTTAATGAAAAACTGTTTTTT. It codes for CASSRLGVNEKLFF. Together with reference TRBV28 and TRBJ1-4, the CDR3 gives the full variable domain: DVKVTQSSRYLVKRTGEKVFLECVQDMDHENMFWYRQDPGLGLRLIYFSYDVKMKEKGDIPEGYSVSREKKERFSLILESASTNQTSMYLCASSRLGVNEKLFFGSGTQLSVL.